These 4 T cell receptor beta chains originate from one sample sequenced in a study of shared clonotypes between healthy human individuals. Clones were read by immunoSEQ multiplex PCR, and TCRdb kept only the in-frame ones, dropping some. There are about 640,000 clones in the sample; around 72% occur only once, and 1.8% lies in the top ten. Source material: memory CD4+ T cells sorted from blood. Subset noted: CD45RA-negative fraction. These receptors came from a woman aged 25 to 39 in good health.

J is TRBJ1-1 and V is TRBV10-3; D is perhaps TRBD1 (5 bases). The CDR3 has 13 residues. CDR1 and CDR2 (germline): ENHRY, SYGVKD. Deletions cut 0 bases from V and 11 bases from J, with 13 bases between. The CDR3 spells CAISESEGRGAFF. The CDR3 nucleotides are TGTGCCATCAGTGAGTCCGAGGGGAGAGGCGCTTTCTTT.

This clone was seen only a few times. V is TRBV7-2 and J is TRBJ1-3, with 8 bases aligning to TRBD1. V was pared by 4 bases and J by 2 bases, with 7 bases of the junction left unmatched. The CDR3 has 16 residues. The germline V gene has CDR1 SGHTA and CDR2 FQGNSA. The CDR3 sequence: CASSSVTGGTGNTIYF. The CDR3 DNA sequence: TGTGCCAGCAGCTCGGTAACAGGGGGTACTGGAAACACCATATATTTT.

The rearrangement links TRBV7-8 to TRBJ1-3; D not resolved. CDR1 and CDR2 (germline): SGHVS, FQNEAQ. This CDR3 is built from 16 residues. The V and J ends lost 2 bases and 2 bases respectively, with 13 bases between them. The CDR3, as DNA: TGTGCCAGCAGCTTATTTCGCCCCTCGCCTGGAAACACCATATATTTT. Translating gives CASSLFRPSPGNTIYF.

The V gene is TRBV29-1, the J gene TRBJ1-2; D possibly corresponds to TRBD1 (6 bases). The CDR3 is 13 residues long. Trimming shortened V by 5 bases and J by 4 bases, and 14 bases separated the two germline ends. From germline, CDR1 is SQVTM and CDR2 ANQGSEA. The CDR3 reads CSVLGGPGYGYTF. The CDR3 bases are TGCAGCGTTTTAGGGGGGCCCGGCTATGGCTACACCTTC. The entire variable domain, with the rest obtained from reference TRBV29-1 and TRBJ1-2, is as follows: SAVISQKPSRDICQRGTSLTIQCQVDSQVTMMFWYRQQPGQSLTLIATANQGSEATYESGFVIDKFPISRPNLTFSTLTVSNMSPEDSSIYLCSVLGGPGYGYTFGSGTRLTVV.